This TCR beta chain was captured in a study of CD8 T cells in ankylosing spondylitis. Findings and limits, study-wide: Significant enrichment of disease-linked clones was reportedly seen in matched ankylosing spondylitis synovial fluid.

As regards this clonotype: Its antigen is still unknown.

The CDR3 extends over 12 amino acids. Trimming stripped 4 bases from V and 6 bases from J, with 7 bases between. The germline V gene has CDR1 SGHDT and CDR2 YYEEEE. A quantitative 5'-RACE method, one with molecular barcodes, was used to make TCR beta libraries. MiXCR, run by TCRdb on the 5' RACE reads, gives a single entry per CDR3 protein. The sample has some 120,000 distinct CDR3 sequences, around 13% seen once. The chain carries TRBV5-6 and TRBJ2-2; D unresolved. The clonotype originates from a female donor with ankylosing spondylitis or in good health (not recorded which). Sequencing was done on a sample of blood, either unsorted or a sorted T cell fraction (not recorded which). The CDR3 loop reads CASSLQAGELFF. The CDR3 DNA reads TGTGCCAGCAGCCTTCAGGCCGGGGAGCTGTTTTTT. The variable domain in full, completed from reference TRBV5-6 and TRBJ2-2, reads DAGVTQSPTHLIKTRGQQVTLRCSPKSGHDTVSWYQQALGQGPQFIFQYYEEEERQRGNFPDRFSGHQFPNYSSELNVNALLLGDSALYLCASSLQAGELFFGEGSRLTVL.